The 17 T cell receptor beta chains reported below all come from one sample, sequenced in a study of T cells in women clearing cervical HPV infection. Generated by immunoSEQ multiplex PCR, the TCRdb table keeps only in-frame clones and is missing some. The data show about 31,000 clones, and the top ten clones hold 3.5% to 5.5%. The specimen was blood buffy coat. All receptors come from a woman aged 18-70 years with a cervical HPV16 infection that either progressed to CIN3+ or cleared (not recorded which).

Concerning this clone: The missing CDR3 end, 3 residues past where the read stops, is filled in from the germline J gene. The gene calls are TRBV5-1 and TRBJ2-7; possible D gene TRBD1, 6 bases. The CDR3 is made up of 15 amino acids. V was trimmed by 3 bases and J by 3 bases, leaving 16 bases between them. Germline CDR1 is SGHRS and CDR2 is YFSETQ. The CDR3: CASSWGQGRNYEQYF. The part of the CDR3 DNA that was read is TGCGCCAGCAGCTGGGGCCAGGGGCGCAACTACGAG.

In the case of this clone: The CDR3 end lies 3 residues beyond the end of the read and is filled in from the germline J gene. V usage is TRBV19 and J usage is TRBJ1-2; D not resolved. Germline assignment: CDR1 LNHDA and CDR2 SQIVND (reference sequence). The CDR3 sequence is 14 residues long. The CDR3 is CASRSPGSPYDYTF. CDR3 DNA, as far as it was read: TGTGCCAGTAGGTCCCCAGGTTCGCCCTACGAC.

About this clone itself: The observed sequence ends 3 residues before the CDR3 terminus, with the missing tail filled in from the germline J gene. V and J are TRBV27 and TRBJ2-2; a possible D gene is TRBD2 (6 bases). V lost 2 bases and J lost 6, with 10 bases in between. The germline V gene encodes CDR1 MNHEY and CDR2 SMNVEV (reference sequence). The CDR3 is made up of 14 amino acids. The CDR3 here is CASSLTGLSGELFF. Incomplete CDR3 DNA: TGTGCCAGCAGTTTAACGGGACTTTCCGGGGAG.

A remark on this clone: The missing CDR3 end, 3 residues past where the read stops, is filled in from the germline J gene. The genes are TRBV18 and TRBJ1-2; perhaps TRBD1 as D (5 bases). The CDR3 runs to 14 residues. Germline CDR1 and CDR2: KGHSH and LQKENI. The covered CDR3 bases are TGTGCCAGCTCAACTGGATCTGCGGGGGATGAC. This encodes CASSTGSAGDD. The whole CDR3 reads CASSTGSAGDDYTF.

For this clone: The CDR3 end falls 3 residues outside the read, so it is completed with the germline J gene. The rearrangement joins TRBV7-4 to TRBJ2-3; 10 nucleotides align to TRBD2. V lost 5 bases, J lost 1 base, and 12 bases stayed unmatched. CDR3 length equals 18 residues. Germline CDR1 SGHVT, CDR2 SQSDAQ. CDR3 protein: CASSTPLAGERGTDTQYF. The sequenced part of the CDR3 DNA is TGTGCCAGCAGCACCCCGCTAGCGGGGGAGCGGGGCACAGATACG.

As to this clone: With the read ending 3 residues before the CDR3 end, the germline J gene is used to fill in that end. The gene calls are TRBV5-1 and TRBJ2-7, with D perhaps TRBD2 (5 bases). The CDR3 runs to 14 residues. V was pared by 2 bases and J by 5 bases, with 14 bases between. The germline CDR1 and CDR2 sequences are SGHRS and YFSETQ. The covered CDR3 bases are TGCGCCAGCAGCTTATCGGGGTGGCGGGACGAG. This encodes CASSLSGWRDE. The CDR3 in its entirety is CASSLSGWRDEQYF.

On this clone itself: The CDR3 end falls 3 residues outside the read, so it is completed with the germline J gene. The chain has TRBV12-3 or TRBV12-4 and TRBJ2-3, with TRBD2 matching 8 bases. Losses at the gene ends were 5 bases for V and 2 bases for J; bases not matched to a gene: 6. This CDR3 contains 15 residues. The CDR3 spells CASSRYSGTTDTQYF. CDR3 bases read: TGTGCCAGCAGTAGGTATAGCGGGACCACAGATACG.

A note on this clone: The read halts 3 residues ahead of the CDR3 end, with the missing end drawn from the germline J gene. This chain connects TRBV7-2 to TRBJ2-7, with 12 positions matching TRBD1. Germline V gene data show CDR1 as SGHTA and CDR2 as FQGNSA. The V gene end was trimmed by 0 bases and the J gene end by 2 bases; junction bases not matched to a gene: 2. The CDR3 contains 16 residues. The CDR3: CASSLAGTGGAYEQYF. CDR3 DNA, as far as it was read: TGTGCCAGCAGCTTAGCCGGGACAGGGGGCGCCTACGAG.

Comment on this clone: The read terminates 3 residues before the CDR3 end, so the remaining end is supplied by the germline J gene. The chain links TRBV2 to TRBJ2-3; perhaps TRBD1 as D (6 bases). Germline-derived CDR1 and CDR2 are SNHLY and FYNNEI. The CDR3 contains 17 residues. CDR3 bases read: TGTGCCAGCAGTGAAGGCGGACAGTTTTATAGCAATCAGCCG. As protein: CASSEGGQFYSNQP. The whole CDR3 protein is CASSEGGQFYSNQPQYF.

As to this clone: The read finishes 3 residues shy of the CDR3 end, and the germline J gene is used to complete it. The V gene is TRBV20-1, the J gene TRBJ2-2; 8 bases fit TRBD2. Unmatched junction bases numbered 1, after V lost 6 bases and J lost 1 base. The CDR3 loop spans 13 amino acids. Germline V gene data show CDR1 as DFQATT and CDR2 as SNEGSKA (reference sequence). CDR3 DNA (partial): TGCAGTGCGGGACTAGGGAACACCGGGGAG. Protein product: CSAGLGNTGE. In full, the CDR3 is CSAGLGNTGELFF.

About this clone itself: The junction departs from germline at one end; a sequencing error may be responsible. The CDR3 end is not reached by the read, which stops 3 residues before it; the germline J gene fills it in. The sample contains more than one DNA sequence encoding this CDR3. This chain links TRBV19 with TRBJ1-3, with 10 bases aligning to TRBD1. CDR3 length: 15 amino acids. Germline V gene data show CDR1 as LNHDA and CDR2 as SQIVND (reference sequence). The DNA read from the CDR3 is TGTGCCAGTAGTACCGGGACAGGGGCTGGAAACACA. Its protein product is CASSTGTGAGNT. Given in full, the CDR3 is CASSTGTGAGNTIYF.

Points on this clone: The read finishes 3 residues shy of the CDR3 end, and the germline J gene is used to complete it. The rearrangement uses TRBV2 and TRBJ2-7, with 11 bases aligning to TRBD2. Trimming at V came to 7 bases and at J to 3 bases, leaving 5 bases not matched to a gene. The V gene's germline CDR1 is SNHLY and CDR2 FYNNEI. The CDR3 consists of 14 residues. The CDR3 DNA, read in part, is TGTGCCAGCACCCTCGGACTAGCGGGCTACGAG. It encodes CASTLGLAGYE. The full-length CDR3 reads as CASTLGLAGYEQYF. The whole variable domain, filled in from reference TRBV2 and TRBJ2-7, reads EPEVTQTPSHQVTQMGQEVILRCVPISNHLYFYWYRQILGQKVEFLVSFYNNEISEKSEIFDDQFSVERPDGSNFTLKIRSTKLEDSAMYFCASTLGLAGYEQYFGPGTRLTVT.

On this clone: The CDR3 extends 3 residues past the end of the read, so its final part is completed from the germline J gene. The J gene is TRBJ1-1, the V gene TRBV6-2 or TRBV6-3; no definite D call. Trimming stripped 5 bases from V and 2 bases from J, with 15 bases between. The germline gives CDR1 MNHEY, CDR2 SVGEGT. The CDR3 is made up of 15 amino acids. The CDR3 DNA, read in part, is TGTGCCAGCAGTGCCTTGGTCAGTTTAAACACTGAA. Translation: CASSALVSLNTE. The CDR3, in full, reads CASSALVSLNTEAFF.

In regard to this clone: The read falls 3 residues short of the CDR3 end, and the missing part is taken from the germline J gene. V usage is TRBV7-2 and J usage is TRBJ1-1; D is perhaps TRBD1 (5 bases). There are 14 residues in the CDR3. The ends were cut back, 6 bases at V and 2 bases at J, with 13 bases in the middle. Germline V lookup: CDR1 SGHTA, CDR2 FQGNSA. The CDR3 bases that were read are TGTGCCAGCAGAATAAGGGGAGAAAACACTGAA. Translation gives CASRIRGENTE. The CDR3 reads in full as CASRIRGENTEAFF. The whole variable domain, filled in from reference TRBV7-2 and TRBJ1-1, reads GAGVSQSPSNKVTEKGKDVELRCDPISGHTALYWYRQSLGQGLEFLIYFQGNSAPDKSGLPSDRFSAERTGGSVSTLTIQRTQQEDSAVYLCASRIRGENTEAFFGQGTRLTVV.

A remark on this clone: The sequenced fragment ends 3 residues before the CDR3 boundary, so the rest is inferred from the germline J gene. The V call is TRBV29-1, the J call TRBJ2-5; 11 positions agree with TRBD2. Germline lookup yields CDR1 SQVTM and CDR2 ANQGSEA. Trimming took 5 bases from V and 5 from J; bases not matched to a gene: 13. The CDR3 contains 16 residues. The CDR3 region is CSVTPGVAGGMETQYF. The part of the CDR3 DNA that was read is TGCAGCGTTACCCCCGGGGTAGCGGGGGGGATGGAGACC. The complete variable domain, with remaining parts taken from reference TRBV29-1 and TRBJ2-5, reads SAVISQKPSRDICQRGTSLTIQCQVDSQVTMMFWYRQQPGQSLTLIATANQGSEATYESGFVIDKFPISRPNLTFSTLTVSNMSPEDSSIYLCSVTPGVAGGMETQYFGPGTRLLVL.

About this clone: The CDR3 goes on 3 residues after the read ends, and that part is filled in from the germline J gene. This sequence joins TRBV7-2 and TRBJ1-2, with D possibly matching TRBD1 (6 bases). Trimming removed 3 bases at V and 3 bases at J, with 8 bases between. CDR1 SGHTA and CDR2 FQGNSA come from the germline V gene. The length of the CDR3 is 13 residues. The sequenced CDR3 bases are TGTGCCAGCAGCTTGCACAGGGACTATGGC. Protein product: CASSLHRDYG. The full CDR3 sequence reads CASSLHRDYGYTF.

About this clone itself: The CDR3 is cut off 3 residues early in the read; its end comes from the germline J gene. V is TRBV20-1 and J is TRBJ2-1, with 7 bases that match TRBD2. Trimming took 1 base from V and 5 from J; bases not matched to a gene: 11. Germline V lookup: CDR1 DFQATT, CDR2 SNEGSKA (reference sequence). The CDR3 is 16 residues long. Partial CDR3 DNA: TGCAGTGCTAGAGTAATGGGGCGGGGAGGGAACAATGAG. Protein product: CSARVMGRGGNNE. The whole CDR3 reads CSARVMGRGGNNEQFF.